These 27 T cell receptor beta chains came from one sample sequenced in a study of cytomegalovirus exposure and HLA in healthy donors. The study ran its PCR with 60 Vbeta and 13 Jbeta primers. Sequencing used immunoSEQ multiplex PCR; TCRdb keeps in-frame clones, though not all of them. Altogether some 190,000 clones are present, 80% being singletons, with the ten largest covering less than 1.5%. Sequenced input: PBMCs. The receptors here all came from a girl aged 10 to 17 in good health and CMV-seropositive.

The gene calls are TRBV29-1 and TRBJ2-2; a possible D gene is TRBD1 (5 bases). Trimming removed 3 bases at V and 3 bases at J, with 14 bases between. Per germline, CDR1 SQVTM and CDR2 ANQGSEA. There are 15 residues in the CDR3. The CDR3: CSVENPTAHTGELFF. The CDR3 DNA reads TGCAGCGTTGAGAACCCGACAGCTCACACCGGGGAGCTGTTTTTT.

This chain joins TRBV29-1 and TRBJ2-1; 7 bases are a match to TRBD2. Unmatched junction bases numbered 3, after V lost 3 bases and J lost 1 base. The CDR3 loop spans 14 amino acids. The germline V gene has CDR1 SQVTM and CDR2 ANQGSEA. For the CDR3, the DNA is TGCAGCGTTGAGGGGGGGACTTCCTACAATGAGCAGTTCTTC. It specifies CSVEGGTSYNEQFF.

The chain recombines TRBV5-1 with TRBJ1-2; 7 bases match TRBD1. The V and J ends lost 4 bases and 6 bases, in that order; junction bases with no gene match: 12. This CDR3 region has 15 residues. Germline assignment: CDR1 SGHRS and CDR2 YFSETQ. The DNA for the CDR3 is TGCGCCAGCAGCCCCCAAGGGGGCGGCCTCGATGGCTACACCTTC. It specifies CASSPQGGGLDGYTF.

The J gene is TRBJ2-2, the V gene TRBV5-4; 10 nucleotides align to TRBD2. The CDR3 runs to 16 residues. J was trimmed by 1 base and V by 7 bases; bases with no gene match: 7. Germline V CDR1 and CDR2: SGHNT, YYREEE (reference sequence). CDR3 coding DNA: TGTGCCAGCGGCCGAACTAGCGGGGTGAACACCGGGGAGCTGTTTTTT. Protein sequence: CASGRTSGVNTGELFF.

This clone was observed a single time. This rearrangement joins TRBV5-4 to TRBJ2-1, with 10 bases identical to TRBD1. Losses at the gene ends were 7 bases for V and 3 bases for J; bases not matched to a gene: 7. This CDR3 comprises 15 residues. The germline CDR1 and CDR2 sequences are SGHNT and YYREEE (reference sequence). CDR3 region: CASENRDRGYNEQFF. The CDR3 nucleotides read TGTGCCAGCGAAAACCGGGACAGGGGCTACAATGAGCAGTTCTTC.

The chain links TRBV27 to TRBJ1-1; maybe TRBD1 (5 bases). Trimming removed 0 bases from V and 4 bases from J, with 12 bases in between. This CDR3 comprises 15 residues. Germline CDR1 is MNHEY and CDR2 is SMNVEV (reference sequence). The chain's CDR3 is CASSLSRQWVTEAFF. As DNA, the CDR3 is TGTGCCAGCAGTTTATCGCGACAGTGGGTCACTGAAGCTTTCTTT.

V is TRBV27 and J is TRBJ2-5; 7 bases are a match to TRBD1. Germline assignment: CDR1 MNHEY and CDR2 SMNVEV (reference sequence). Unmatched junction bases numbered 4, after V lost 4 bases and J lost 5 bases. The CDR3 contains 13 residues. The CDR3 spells CASSWGRGETQYF. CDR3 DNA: TGTGCCAGCAGTTGGGGCAGGGGGGAGACCCAGTACTTC.

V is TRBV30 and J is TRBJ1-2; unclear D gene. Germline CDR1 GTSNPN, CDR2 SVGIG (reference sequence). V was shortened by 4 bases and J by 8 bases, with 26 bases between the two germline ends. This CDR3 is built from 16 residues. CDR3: CAWTNFGGVFSRGYTF. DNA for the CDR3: TGTGCCTGGACTAATTTTGGCGGAGTATTTTCCCGGGGCTACACCTTC.

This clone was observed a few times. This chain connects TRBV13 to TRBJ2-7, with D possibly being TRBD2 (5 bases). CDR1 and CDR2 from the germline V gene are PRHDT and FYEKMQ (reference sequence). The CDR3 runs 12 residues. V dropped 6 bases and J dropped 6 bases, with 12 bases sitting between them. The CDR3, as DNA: TGTGCCAGCAGTTTTCGAGGGCGCGAGCAGTACTTC. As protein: CASSFRGREQYF.

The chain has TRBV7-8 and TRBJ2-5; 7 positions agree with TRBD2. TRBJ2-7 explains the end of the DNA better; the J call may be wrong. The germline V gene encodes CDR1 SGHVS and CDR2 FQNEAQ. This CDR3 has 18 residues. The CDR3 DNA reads TGTGCCAGCAGCTTAAACCCCCCAACTAGCGATCACTCCTACGAGCAGTACTTC. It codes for CASSLNPPTSDHSYEQYF.

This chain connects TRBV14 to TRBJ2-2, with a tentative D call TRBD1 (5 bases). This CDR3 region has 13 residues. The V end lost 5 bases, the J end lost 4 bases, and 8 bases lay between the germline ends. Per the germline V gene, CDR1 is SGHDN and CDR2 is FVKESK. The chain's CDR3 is CASSDSPTGELFF. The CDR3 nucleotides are TGTGCCAGCAGCGACAGCCCCACCGGGGAGCTGTTTTTT.

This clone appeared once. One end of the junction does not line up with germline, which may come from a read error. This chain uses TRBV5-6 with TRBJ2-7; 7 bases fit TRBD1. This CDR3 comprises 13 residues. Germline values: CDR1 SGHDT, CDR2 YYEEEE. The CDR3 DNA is TGTGCCAGCAGCCGAAACCCGACAGGGTGGATTGACTTC. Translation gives CASSRNPTGWIDF.

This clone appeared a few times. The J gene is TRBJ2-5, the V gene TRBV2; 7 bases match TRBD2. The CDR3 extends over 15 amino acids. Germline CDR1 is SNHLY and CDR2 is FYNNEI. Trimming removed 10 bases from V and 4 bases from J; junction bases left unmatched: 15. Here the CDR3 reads CATPAGGREAETQYF. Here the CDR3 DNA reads TGTGCCACTCCAGCGGGCGGGAGAGAGGCAGAGACCCAGTACTTC.

The CDR3 reads CASSLSDSNYGYTF. The CDR3 nucleotides read TGTGCCAGCAGTTTATCAGACAGTAACTATGGCTACACCTTC. The genes are TRBV27 and TRBJ1-2; D might be TRBD1 (5 bases). The CDR3 contains 14 residues. CDR1 MNHEY and CDR2 SMNVEV come from the germline V gene (reference sequence). V was shortened by 0 bases and J by 1 base, with 6 bases between the two germline ends.

In DNA form, the CDR3 reads TGTGCCAGTGGGAGCCCCACCTCCTACGAGCAGTACTTC. Its translation: CASGSPTSYEQYF. V is TRBV6-5 and J is TRBJ2-7; TRBD2 might be the D (5 bases). The CDR3 sequence is 13 residues long. CDR1 and CDR2 (germline): MNHEY, SVGAGI. V lost 9 bases and J 0 bases, leaving 12 bases between the germline ends.

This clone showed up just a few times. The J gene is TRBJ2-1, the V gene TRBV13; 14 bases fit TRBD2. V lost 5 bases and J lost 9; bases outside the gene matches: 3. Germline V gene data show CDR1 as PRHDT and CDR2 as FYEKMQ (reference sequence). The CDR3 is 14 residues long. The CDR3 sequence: CASSLGLAGGEQFF. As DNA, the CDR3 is TGTGCCAGCAGCCTCGGACTAGCGGGAGGTGAGCAGTTCTTC.

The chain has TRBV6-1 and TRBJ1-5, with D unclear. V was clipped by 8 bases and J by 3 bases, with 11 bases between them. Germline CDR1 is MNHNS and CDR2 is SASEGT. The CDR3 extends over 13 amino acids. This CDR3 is CASGREVNQPQHF. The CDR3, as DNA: TGTGCCAGCGGTCGAGAGGTCAATCAGCCCCAGCATTTT.

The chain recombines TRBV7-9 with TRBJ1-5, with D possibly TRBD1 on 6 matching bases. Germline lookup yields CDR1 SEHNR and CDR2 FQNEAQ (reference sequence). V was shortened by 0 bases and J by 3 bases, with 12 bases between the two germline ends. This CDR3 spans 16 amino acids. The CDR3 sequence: CASSLARSGDNQPQHF. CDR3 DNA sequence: TGTGCCAGCAGCTTAGCGCGGTCAGGGGACAATCAGCCCCAGCATTTT.

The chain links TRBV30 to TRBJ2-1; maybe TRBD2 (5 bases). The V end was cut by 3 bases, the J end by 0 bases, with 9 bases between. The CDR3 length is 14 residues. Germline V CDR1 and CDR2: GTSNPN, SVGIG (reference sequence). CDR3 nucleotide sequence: TGTGCCTGGAGCCGGGATAGCTCCTACAATGAGCAGTTCTTC. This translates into CAWSRDSSYNEQFF.

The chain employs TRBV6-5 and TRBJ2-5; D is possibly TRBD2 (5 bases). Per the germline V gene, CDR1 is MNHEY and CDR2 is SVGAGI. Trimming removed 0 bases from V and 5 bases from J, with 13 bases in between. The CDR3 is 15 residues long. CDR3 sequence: CASSYSVRGGETQYF. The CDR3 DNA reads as TGTGCCAGCAGTTACTCGGTACGGGGTGGGGAGACCCAGTACTTC.

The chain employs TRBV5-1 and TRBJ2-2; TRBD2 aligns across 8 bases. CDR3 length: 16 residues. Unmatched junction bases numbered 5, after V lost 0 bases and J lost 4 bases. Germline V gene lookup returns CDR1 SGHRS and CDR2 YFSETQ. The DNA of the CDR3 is TGCGCCAGCAGCTTGGGTTCGGGAGGGGTCACCGGGGAGCTGTTTTTT. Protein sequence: CASSLGSGGVTGELFF.

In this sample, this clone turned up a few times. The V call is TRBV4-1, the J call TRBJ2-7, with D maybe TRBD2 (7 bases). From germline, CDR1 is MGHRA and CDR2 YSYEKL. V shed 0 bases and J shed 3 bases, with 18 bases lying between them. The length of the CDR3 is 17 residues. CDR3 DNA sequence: TGCGCCAGCAGCCAAGATAAGTTGCTGGGGGGGCACTACGAGCAGTACTTC. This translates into CASSQDKLLGGHYEQYF.

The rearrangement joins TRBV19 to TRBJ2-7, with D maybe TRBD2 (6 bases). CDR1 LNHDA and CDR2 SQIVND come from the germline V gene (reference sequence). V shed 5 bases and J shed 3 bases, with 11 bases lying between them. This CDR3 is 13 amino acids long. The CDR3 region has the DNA TGTGCCAGTAGTCCCGGCGGGAACTACGAGCAGTACTTC. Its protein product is CASSPGGNYEQYF.

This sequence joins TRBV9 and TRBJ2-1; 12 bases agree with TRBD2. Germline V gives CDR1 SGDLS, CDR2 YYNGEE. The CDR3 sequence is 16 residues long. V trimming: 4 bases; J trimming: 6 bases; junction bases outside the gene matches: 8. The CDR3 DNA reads TGTGCCAGCAGCCCCCAGACTAGCGGGAGCCCCAATGAGCAGTTCTTC. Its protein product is CASSPQTSGSPNEQFF.

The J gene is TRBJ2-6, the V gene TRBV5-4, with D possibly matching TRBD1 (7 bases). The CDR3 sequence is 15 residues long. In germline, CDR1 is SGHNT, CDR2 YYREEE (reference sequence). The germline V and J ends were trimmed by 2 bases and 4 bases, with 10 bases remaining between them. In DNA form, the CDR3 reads TGTGCCAGCAGCTTCAGGGGGGCCGGGGCCAACGTCCTGACTTTC. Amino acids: CASSFRGAGANVLTF.

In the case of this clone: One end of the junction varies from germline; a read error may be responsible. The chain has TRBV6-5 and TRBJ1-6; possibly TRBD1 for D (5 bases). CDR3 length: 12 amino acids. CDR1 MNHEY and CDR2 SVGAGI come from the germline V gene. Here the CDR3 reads CASSDSPGESHF. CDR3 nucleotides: TGTGCCAGCAGTGACTCCCCGGGGGAGAGCCACTTT.

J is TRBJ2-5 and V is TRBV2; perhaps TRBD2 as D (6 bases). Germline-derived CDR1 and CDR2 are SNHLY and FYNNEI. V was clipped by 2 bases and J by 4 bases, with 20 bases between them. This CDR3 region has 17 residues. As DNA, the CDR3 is TGTGCCAGCAGTGAAAGGGCGGGGAGCTCTATTCGAGAGACCCAGTACTTC. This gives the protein CASSERAGSSIRETQYF.